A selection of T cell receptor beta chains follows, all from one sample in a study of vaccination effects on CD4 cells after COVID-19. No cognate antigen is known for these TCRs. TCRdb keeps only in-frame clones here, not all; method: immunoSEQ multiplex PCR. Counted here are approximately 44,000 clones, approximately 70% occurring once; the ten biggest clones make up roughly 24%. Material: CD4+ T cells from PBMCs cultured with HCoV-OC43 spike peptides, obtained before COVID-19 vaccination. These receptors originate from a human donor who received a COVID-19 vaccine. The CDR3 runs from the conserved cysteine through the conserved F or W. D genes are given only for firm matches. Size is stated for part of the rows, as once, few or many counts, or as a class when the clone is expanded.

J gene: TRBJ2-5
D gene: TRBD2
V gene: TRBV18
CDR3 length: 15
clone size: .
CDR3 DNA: TGTGCCAGCTCACGGACTAGCGGGAGGGTGGAGACCCAGTACTTC
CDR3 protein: CASSRTSGRVETQYF

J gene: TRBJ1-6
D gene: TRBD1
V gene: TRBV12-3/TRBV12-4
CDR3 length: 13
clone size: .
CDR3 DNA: TGTGCCAGCAGGGACAGGGGTAATTCACCCCTCCACTTT
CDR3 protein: CASRDRGNSPLHF

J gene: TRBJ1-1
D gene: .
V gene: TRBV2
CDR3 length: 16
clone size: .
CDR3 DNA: TGTGCCAGCAGCCCAATGGCGGGGGACCTGAACACTGAAGCTTTCTTT
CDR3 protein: CASSPMAGDLNTEAFF

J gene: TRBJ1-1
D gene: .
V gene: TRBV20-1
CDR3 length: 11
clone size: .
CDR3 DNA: TGCAGTGCTAGAGGGAACACTGAAGCTTTCTTT
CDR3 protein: CSARGNTEAFF

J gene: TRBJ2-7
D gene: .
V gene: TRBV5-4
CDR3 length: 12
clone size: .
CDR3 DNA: TGTGCCAGCAGCTTTGAGCGGTACGAGCAGTACTTC
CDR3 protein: CASSFERYEQYF

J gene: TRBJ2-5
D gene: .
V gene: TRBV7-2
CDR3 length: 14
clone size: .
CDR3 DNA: TGCGCCAGCACCCAATCTGGGGCTTTGGAGACCCAGTACTTC
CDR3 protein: CASTQSGALETQYF

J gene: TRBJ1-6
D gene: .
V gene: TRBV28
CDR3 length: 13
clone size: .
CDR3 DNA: TGTGCCAGCAGTTTAGTTACTGGTTCACCCCTCCACTTT
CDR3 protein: CASSLVTGSPLHF

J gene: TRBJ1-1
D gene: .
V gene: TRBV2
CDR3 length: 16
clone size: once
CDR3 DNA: TGTGCCAGCAGTGAGGGGACCCCCCGGAGGAACACTGAAGCTTTCTTT
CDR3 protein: CASSEGTPRRNTEAFF

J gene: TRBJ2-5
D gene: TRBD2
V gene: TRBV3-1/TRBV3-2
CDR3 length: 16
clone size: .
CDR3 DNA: TGTGCCAGCAGCCAAGTTAGCGGGGGAACCAAAGAGACCCAGTACTTC
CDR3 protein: CASSQVSGGTKETQYF

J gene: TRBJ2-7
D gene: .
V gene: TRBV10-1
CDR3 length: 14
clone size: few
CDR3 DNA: TGCGCCAGCAGTTCGGATTGGGGACACTACGAGCAGTACTTC
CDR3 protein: CASSSDWGHYEQYF

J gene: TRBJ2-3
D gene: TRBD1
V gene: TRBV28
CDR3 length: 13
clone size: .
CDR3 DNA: TGTGCCAGCAGCCTACAGGGGACAGATACGCAGTATTTT
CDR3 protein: CASSLQGTDTQYF

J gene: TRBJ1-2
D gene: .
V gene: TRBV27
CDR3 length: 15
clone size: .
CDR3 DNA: TGTGCCAGCAGCCCGGACAGAATGACGTGGTATGGCTACACCTTC
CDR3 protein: CASSPDRMTWYGYTF

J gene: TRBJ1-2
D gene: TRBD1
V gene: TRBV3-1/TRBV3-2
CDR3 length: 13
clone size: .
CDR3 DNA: TGTGCCAGCAGTCTACGACAGGGTATCGGCTACACCTTC
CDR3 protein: CASSLRQGIGYTF

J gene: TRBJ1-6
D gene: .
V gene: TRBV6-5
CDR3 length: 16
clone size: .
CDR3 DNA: TGTGCCAGCAGTTACGGGCAGGGACGGTCCATCTCACCCCTCCACTTT
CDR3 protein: CASSYGQGRSISPLHF

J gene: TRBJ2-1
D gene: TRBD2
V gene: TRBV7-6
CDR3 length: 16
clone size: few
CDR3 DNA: TGTGCCAGCAGCTTAGGGACTAGCGGAACCTACAATGAGCAGTTCTTC
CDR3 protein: CASSLGTSGTYNEQFF

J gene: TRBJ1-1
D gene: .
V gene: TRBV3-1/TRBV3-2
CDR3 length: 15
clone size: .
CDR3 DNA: TGTGCCAGCAGCCAAGTTGGGGGCATGAACACTGAAGCTTTCTTT
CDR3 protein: CASSQVGGMNTEAFF

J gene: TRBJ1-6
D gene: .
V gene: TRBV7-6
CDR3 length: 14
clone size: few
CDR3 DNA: TGTGCCAGCAGCTTAGGGCAGAAAAATTCACCCCTCCACTTT
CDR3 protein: CASSLGQKNSPLHF

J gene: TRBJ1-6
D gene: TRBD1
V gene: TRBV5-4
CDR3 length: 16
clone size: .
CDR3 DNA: TGTGCCAGCAGCTCCGGGATGGGGACAGGGAATTCACCCCTCCACTTT
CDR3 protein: CASSSGMGTGNSPLHF

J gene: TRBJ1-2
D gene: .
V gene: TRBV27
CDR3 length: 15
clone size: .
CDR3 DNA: TGTGCCAGCAGTCCCGCCTTCGGGACGGCCTATGGCTACACCTTC
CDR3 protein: CASSPAFGTAYGYTF

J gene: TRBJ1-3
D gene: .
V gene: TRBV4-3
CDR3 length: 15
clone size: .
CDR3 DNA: TGCGCCAGCAGCCAAGAATTCAGGGATGGAAACACCATATATTTT
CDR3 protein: CASSQEFRDGNTIYF

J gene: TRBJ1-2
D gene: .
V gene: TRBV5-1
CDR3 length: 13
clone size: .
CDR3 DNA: TGCGCCAGCAGCGCGCAGGGAACAGAGGGCTACACCTTC
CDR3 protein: CASSAQGTEGYTF

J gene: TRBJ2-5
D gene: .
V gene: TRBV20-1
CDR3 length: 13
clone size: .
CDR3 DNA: TGCAGTGCTAGTGGATGGGGACGCGAGACCCAGTACTTC
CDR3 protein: CSASGWGRETQYF

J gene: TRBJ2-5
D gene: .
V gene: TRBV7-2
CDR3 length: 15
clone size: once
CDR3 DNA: TGTGCCAGCAGCTTCGACGCAGGGATCGTAGAGACCCAGTACTTC
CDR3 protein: CASSFDAGIVETQYF

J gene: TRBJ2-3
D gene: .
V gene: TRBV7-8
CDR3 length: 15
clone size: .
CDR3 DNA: TGTGCCAGCAGCTTACAGGCTAGTTACACAGATACGCAGTATTTT
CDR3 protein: CASSLQASYTDTQYF

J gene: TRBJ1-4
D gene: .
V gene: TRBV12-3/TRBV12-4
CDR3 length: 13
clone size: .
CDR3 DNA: TGTGCCAGCTTCGGACACCGAGATGAAAAACTGTTTTTT
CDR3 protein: CASFGHRDEKLFF

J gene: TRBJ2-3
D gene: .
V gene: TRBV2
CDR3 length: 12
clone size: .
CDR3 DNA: TGTGCCAGCAGTGAAATCCCGGAGAGGTTGTATTTT
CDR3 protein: CASSEIPERLYF

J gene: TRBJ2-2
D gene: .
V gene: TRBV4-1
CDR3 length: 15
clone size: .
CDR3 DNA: TGCGCCAGCAGCCATTTACAGGGAAAGGCCGGGGAGCTGTTTTTT
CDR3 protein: CASSHLQGKAGELFF

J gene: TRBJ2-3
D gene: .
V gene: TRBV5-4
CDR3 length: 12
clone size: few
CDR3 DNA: TGTGCCAGCAGCTTCTACCGGGATACGCAGTATTTT
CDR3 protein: CASSFYRDTQYF

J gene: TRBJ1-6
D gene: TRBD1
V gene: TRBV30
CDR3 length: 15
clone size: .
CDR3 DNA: TGTGCCTGGAGTGTACTAGGACAGGGGGACGGGGCCCTCCACTTT
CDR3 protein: CAWSVLGQGDGALHF

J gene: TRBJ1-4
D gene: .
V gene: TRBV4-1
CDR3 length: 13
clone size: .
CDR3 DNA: TGCGCCAGCAGCCAAGGCCCCGGCGAAAAACTGTTTTTT
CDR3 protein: CASSQGPGEKLFF

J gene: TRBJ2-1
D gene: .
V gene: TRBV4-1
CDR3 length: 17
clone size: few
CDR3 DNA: TGCGCCAGCAGCCAAGAAGGCGGAACGGTACGCTACAATGAGCAGTTCTTC
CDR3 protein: CASSQEGGTVRYNEQFF

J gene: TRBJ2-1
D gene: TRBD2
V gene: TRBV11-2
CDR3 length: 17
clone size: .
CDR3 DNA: TGTGCCAGCAGCTTACTGTTAAAAGCGGGGGGGCCCGTTGAGCAGTTCTTC
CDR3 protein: CASSLLLKAGGPVEQFF

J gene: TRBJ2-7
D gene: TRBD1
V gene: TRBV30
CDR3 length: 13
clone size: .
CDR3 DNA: TGTGCTGCCTCTGGACAGGCCTCCTACGAGCAGTACTTC
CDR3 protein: CAASGQASYEQYF

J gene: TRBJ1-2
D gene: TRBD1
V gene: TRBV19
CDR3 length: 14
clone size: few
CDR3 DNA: TGTGCCAGTAGTACCCGGGACAGGAGGGATGGCTACACCTTC
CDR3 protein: CASSTRDRRDGYTF